Each of the 32 T cell receptor beta chains below was sequenced from the same sample in a study of PD-1 blockade in mismatch repair-deficient tumors. Assay: immunoSEQ multiplex PCR; the TCRdb copy retains only in-frame clones and omits some. The profile covers about 130,000 clones, with about 88% appearing a single time and 10% to 15% taken by the ten largest. Here the sequenced sample was peripheral blood, taken approximately 73 weeks after starting pembrolizumab. The receptors were sampled from an adult with mismatch repair-deficient cancer.

The J gene is TRBJ2-7, the V gene TRBV19; the D is unclear. Trimming left V 7 bases short and J 2 bases short, with 18 bases between. This CDR3 region has 15 residues. Looked up from germline, CDR1 is LNHDA and CDR2 is SQIVND (reference sequence). The CDR3 region has the DNA TGTGCCAGTACCCTCACGATCGGACGGCCCTACGAGCAGTACTTC. Its translation: CASTLTIGRPYEQYF. Full variable domain (rest looked up from reference TRBV19 and TRBJ2-7): DGGITQSPKYLFRKEGQNVTLSCEQNLNHDAMYWYRQDPGQGLRLIYYSQIVNDFQKGDIAEGYSVSREKKESFPLTVTSAQKNPTAFYLCASTLTIGRPYEQYFGPGTRLTVT.

The chain combines TRBV11-2 with TRBJ2-5, with TRBD1 matching 7 bases. The germline V gene encodes CDR1 SGHAT and CDR2 FQNNGV. V shed 5 bases, J shed 4 bases, and the junction held 7 bases outside the gene matches. This CDR3 spans 14 amino acids. For the CDR3, the DNA is TGTGCCAGCAGCAATTCGGGACAGCCAGAGACCCAGTACTTC. This sequence encodes CASSNSGQPETQYF.

V is TRBV11-3 and J is TRBJ1-2; D is perhaps TRBD1 (5 bases). Looked up from germline, CDR1 is SGHNT and CDR2 is YENEEA. CDR3 length: 15 residues. V was shortened by 5 bases and J by 2 bases, with 15 bases between the two germline ends. This chain's CDR3 is CASSQRGGGNYGYTF. The DNA of the CDR3 is TGTGCCAGCAGCCAGAGGGGCGGGGGGAACTATGGCTACACCTTC.

This clone occurred a few times. This chain joins TRBV4-1 and TRBJ2-7; tentatively, D is TRBD2 (5 bases). Trimming took off 0 bases at V and 6 bases at J, with 15 bases between the two ends. Germline V CDR1 and CDR2: MGHRA, YSYEKL. The CDR3 length is 15 residues. As DNA, the CDR3 is TGCGCCAGCAGCCAAGACCCCCTGGAGCGGCTCGAGCAGTACTTC. It is translated as CASSQDPLERLEQYF.

The chain couples TRBV13 to TRBJ1-2, with a possible D match to TRBD1 (5 bases). The CDR3 has 16 amino acids. Per the germline V gene, CDR1 is PRHDT and CDR2 is FYEKMQ (reference sequence). Trimming pared 4 bases from V and 4 bases from J, leaving 19 bases between. The CDR3 nucleotides are TGTGCCAGCAGCTCCGGGGGAAACGGGCCTTTCTATGGCTACACCTTC. This encodes CASSSGGNGPFYGYTF.

J is TRBJ2-3 and V is TRBV10-3; the match to TRBD2 covers 12 bases. This CDR3 has 14 residues. The trim removed 8 bases at V and 5 bases at J, leaving 5 bases unmatched. Germline V gene sequence: CDR1 ENHRY, CDR2 SYGVKD. The CDR3: CAISSGRVGDTQYF. The CDR3 DNA reads TGTGCCATCTCTAGCGGGAGGGTGGGAGATACGCAGTATTTT.

This clone was seen once. The CDR3 DNA sequence: TGTGCCAGCAGTTTATTGGGGGGAGATCAGCCCCAGCATTTT. This codes for CASSLLGGDQPQHF. The chain joins TRBV27 to TRBJ1-5; D is possibly TRBD1 (5 bases). The CDR3 is 14 residues long. V lost 1 base and J lost 5, with 9 bases in between. Looked up from germline, CDR1 is MNHEY and CDR2 is SMNVEV (reference sequence).

Here the CDR3 reads CASSLGTHYEQYF. The CDR3, as DNA: TGTGCCAGCAGTTTAGGGACCCATTACGAGCAGTACTTC. This sequence joins TRBV28 and TRBJ2-7; D assignment may be TRBD1 or TRBD2 (5 bases each). V dropped 2 bases and J dropped 4 bases, with 9 bases sitting between them. In germline, CDR1 is MDHEN, CDR2 SYDVKM. CDR3 length equals 13 residues.

The chain employs TRBV5-1 and TRBJ2-1, with D perhaps matching TRBD2 (5 bases). V was clipped by 0 bases and J by 0 bases, with 16 bases between them. From germline, CDR1 is SGHRS and CDR2 YFSETQ. The CDR3 contains 18 residues. CDR3 bases: TGCGCCAGCAGCTTGGACCTTTTTAGCGTTCTCTCCTACAATGAGCAGTTCTTC. It is translated as CASSLDLFSVLSYNEQFF.

The chain has TRBV19 and TRBJ2-7, with TRBD2 identical over 9 bases. Per the germline V gene, CDR1 is LNHDA and CDR2 is SQIVND (reference sequence). V lost 5 bases, J lost 4 bases, and 24 bases stayed unmatched. The CDR3 sequence is 20 residues long. CDR3 coding DNA: TGTGCCAGTAGTCCACACTTTTTGTCCTGGCGGGAGGGCCTTACGTACGAGCAGTACTTC. Protein sequence: CASSPHFLSWREGLTYEQYF.

Concerning this clone itself: The junction differs from germline at one of its ends, possibly a read error. The rearrangement joins TRBV7-7 to TRBJ1-1; no definite D call. CDR3 length: 13 residues. Germline CDR1 reads SSHAT; CDR2 reads FNYEAQ (reference sequence). The CDR3 sequence is CASSFRENTEAFF. CDR3 coding DNA: TGTGCTAGCAGCTTTCGAGAGAACACTGAAGCTTTCTTT. The entire variable domain, with the rest obtained from reference TRBV7-7 and TRBJ1-1, is as follows: GAGVSQSPRYKVTKRGQDVTLRCDPISSHATLYWYQQALGQGPEFLTYFNYEAQPDKSGLPSDRFSAERPEGSISTLTIQRTEQRDSAMYRCASSFRENTEAFFGQGTRLTVV.

The chain recombines TRBV5-7 with TRBJ1-1; 7 nucleotides align to TRBD1. Being an ORF, TRBV5-7 has a function that is uncertain. Losses at the gene ends were 0 bases for V and 1 base for J; bases not matched to a gene: 9. The CDR3 runs 17 residues. The CDR3 reads CASSLDSQGLENTEAFF. The CDR3 coding sequence is TGTGCCAGCAGCTTGGACTCACAGGGGTTGGAGAACACTGAAGCTTTCTTT.

The chain links TRBV5-1 to TRBJ2-6; unclear D gene. The CDR3 is 14 residues long. Germline CDR1 reads SGHRS; CDR2 reads YFSETQ. Trimming pared 5 bases from V and 4 bases from J, leaving 10 bases between. The CDR3 is CASSVYAGANVLTF. The DNA of the CDR3 is TGCGCCAGCAGTGTTTACGCCGGGGCCAACGTCCTGACTTTC.

V is TRBV7-2 and J is TRBJ2-7; D remains ambiguous. V was pared by 3 bases and J by 3 bases, with 6 bases between. Germline lookup yields CDR1 SGHTA and CDR2 FQGNSA. The CDR3 runs 12 residues. The CDR3 is CASSFPLYEQYF. CDR3 in DNA: TGTGCCAGCAGCTTTCCACTCTACGAGCAGTACTTC.

J is TRBJ2-3 and V is TRBV27, with 9 bases identical to TRBD2. The CDR3 contains 17 residues. CDR1 is MNHEY and CDR2 is SMNVEV in the germline V gene (reference sequence). J lost 6 bases, V lost 8 bases, and 18 bases had no gene match. This CDR3 is CASGPLVQREEGDTQYF. CDR3 nucleotide sequence: TGTGCCAGCGGCCCGCTAGTCCAGCGGGAGGAAGGGGATACGCAGTATTTT.

This clone has only one observation. The V call is TRBV2, the J call TRBJ2-5; D ambiguous. Trimming left V 1 base short and J 4 bases short, with 10 bases between. Germline CDR1 and CDR2: SNHLY and FYNNEI. This CDR3 region has 14 residues. CDR3 sequence reads: CASSEEAQVETQYF. The DNA for the CDR3 is TGTGCCAGCAGTGAAGAGGCCCAGGTAGAGACCCAGTACTTC.

This clone has only one observation. V usage is TRBV27 and J usage is TRBJ2-6, with TRBD1 matching over 9 bases. The CDR3 contains 17 residues. Germline CDR1 reads MNHEY; CDR2 reads SMNVEV (reference sequence). Trimming cost V 3 bases and J 0 bases; bases outside gene matches: 3. CDR3 nucleotide sequence: TGTGCCAGCAGTTTTACAGGGGGCCCCTCTGGGGCCAACGTCCTGACTTTC. This codes for CASSFTGGPSGANVLTF.

V gene TRBV7-2 combines with J gene TRBJ2-7, with D hard to call. The CDR3 extends over 14 amino acids. The V gene lost 5 bases and the J gene lost 5 bases, with 16 bases spanning the gap. Germline assignment: CDR1 SGHTA and CDR2 FQGNSA. CDR3 loop: CASSTNPRVHEQYF. The DNA of the CDR3 is TGTGCCAGCAGCACAAACCCCCGCGTCCACGAGCAGTACTTC.

The CDR3 nucleotides are TGCAGCGTCGACAGGGGGGATGAGCAGTTCTTC. It yields the protein CSVDRGDEQFF. This chain uses TRBV29-1 with TRBJ2-1; 9 bases are a match to TRBD1. The CDR3 length is 11 residues. Trimming took 6 bases from V and 8 from J; bases not matched to a gene: 2. CDR1 is SQVTM and CDR2 is ANQGSEA in the germline V gene.

This chain connects TRBV27 to TRBJ2-7; 13 bases are a match to TRBD2. Germline CDR1 reads MNHEY; CDR2 reads SMNVEV (reference sequence). Trimming cost V 6 bases and J 6 bases; bases outside gene matches: 5. The length of the CDR3 is 14 residues. This chain's CDR3 is CASSLGTSGTEQYF. In DNA, the CDR3 is TGTGCCAGCAGCCTCGGGACTAGCGGGACCGAGCAGTACTTC.

The J gene is TRBJ1-2, the V gene TRBV19; D might be TRBD1 (6 bases). Trimming took 7 bases from V and 6 from J, leaving 21 bases between them. Germline-derived CDR1 and CDR2 are LNHDA and SQIVND (reference sequence). This CDR3 is 15 amino acids long. The CDR3, as DNA: TGTGCCAGTATTGGGTCTCGGGGGGCTCGTCATGGCTACACCTTC. It codes for CASIGSRGARHGYTF.

The rearrangement links TRBV7-2 to TRBJ2-7, with 8 bases lining up with TRBD1. This CDR3 comprises 14 residues. CDR1 is SGHTA, CDR2 FQGNSA, per germline. The V gene end was trimmed by 1 base and the J gene end by 3 bases; junction bases not matched to a gene: 2. The CDR3 bases are TGTGCCAGCAGCTTAGGACAGGGGTACTACGAGCAGTACTTC. It encodes CASSLGQGYYEQYF.

The chain recombines TRBV25-1 with TRBJ2-7; 10 bases line up with TRBD1. CDR1 MGHDK and CDR2 SYGVNS come from the germline V gene. The CDR3 length is 18 residues. With V trimmed by 7 bases and J by 0 bases, 15 bases remained unmatched. The CDR3 coding sequence is TGTGCCAGCAATAATGTCTGGGACAGGGGTCTTTTCTCCTACGAGCAGTACTTC. Its protein product is CASNNVWDRGLFSYEQYF.

The chain carries TRBV19 and TRBJ1-1; D gene unclear. CDR1 and CDR2 from the germline V gene are LNHDA and SQIVND (reference sequence). The length of the CDR3 is 15 residues. V lost 3 bases and J 7 bases, leaving 18 bases between the germline ends. CDR3 sequence (DNA): TGTGCCAGTAGTATCGTCGGGAGTAGGCCCCTTGAAGCTTTCTTT. Encoded protein: CASSIVGSRPLEAFF.

The chain links TRBV30 to TRBJ1-1; D possibly corresponds to TRBD1 (5 bases). Germline V gives CDR1 GTSNPN, CDR2 SVGIG (reference sequence). CDR3 length equals 12 residues. Trimming took 5 bases from V and 6 from J, leaving 13 bases between them. As DNA, the CDR3 is TGTGCCTGGGGGACCGGCTACGCTGAAGCTTTCTTT. Amino acid sequence: CAWGTGYAEAFF.

V is TRBV19 and J is TRBJ2-2, with 7 bases identical to TRBD1. Germline V gene data show CDR1 as LNHDA and CDR2 as SQIVND (reference sequence). The CDR3 is 15 amino acids. Trimming took 5 bases from V and 6 from J; bases not matched to a gene: 9. The CDR3 nucleotides are TGTGCCAGTAGTGGCGCGACCGACAGGGCCGGGGAGCTGTTTTTT. Translating it yields CASSGATDRAGELFF.

The CDR3 sequence is CASSLTTGGAYEQYF. The CDR3 DNA sequence: TGTGCCAGCAGCTTGACGACAGGGGGCGCCTACGAGCAGTACTTC. The J gene is TRBJ2-7, the V gene TRBV5-4; 10 nucleotides align to TRBD1. The V gene's germline CDR1 is SGHNT and CDR2 YYREEE (reference sequence). This CDR3 contains 15 residues. V lost 1 base and J lost 2; bases outside the gene matches: 3.

V usage is TRBV4-1 and J usage is TRBJ1-1, with TRBD1 as a possible D gene (6 bases). Germline CDR1 MGHRA, CDR2 YSYEKL. Trimming took 0 bases from V and 1 from J, leaving 12 bases between them. This CDR3 is 16 amino acids long. CDR3 coding DNA: TGCGCCAGCAGCCAAGATGACTGGGACACGAACACTGAAGCTTTCTTT. Its protein is CASSQDDWDTNTEAFF.

The chain has TRBV9 and TRBJ2-2; D is possibly TRBD2 (5 bases). Between the trimmed V and J ends, which lost 4 bases and 0 bases, there was a span of 19 bases. The CDR3 spans 18 residues. Germline values: CDR1 SGDLS, CDR2 YYNGEE. This CDR3 reads CASSPPPGGSTNTGELFF. The DNA of the CDR3 is TGTGCCAGCAGCCCCCCGCCCGGCGGGTCGACGAACACCGGGGAGCTGTTTTTT.

This clone has only one observation. This rearrangement joins TRBV5-8 to TRBJ2-7; TRBD1 agrees at 9 bases. Unmatched junction bases numbered 5, after V lost 2 bases and J lost 2 bases. Germline assignment: CDR1 SGHTS and CDR2 YDEGEE. This CDR3 comprises 15 residues. This CDR3 reads CASSFGDREAYEQYF. In nucleotides, the CDR3 is TGTGCCAGCAGCTTTGGGGACAGGGAGGCCTACGAGCAGTACTTC.

This clone is labeled as large (0.1 to 1%). The V and J genes are TRBV5-1 and TRBJ1-2; D is undetermined. The germline CDR1 and CDR2 sequences are SGHRS and YFSETQ. Between the trimmed V and J ends, which lost 3 bases and 5 bases, there was a span of 11 bases. This CDR3 contains 13 residues. Here the CDR3 DNA reads TGCGCCAGCAGCTGGGCCCCGGTATATGGCTACACCTTC. As protein: CASSWAPVYGYTF.

The CDR3: CASSLTRGTYYGYTF. The CDR3 coding sequence is TGTGCCAGCAGTTTAACCAGGGGAACGTACTATGGCTACACCTTC. This chain joins TRBV27 and TRBJ1-2; TRBD1 is a possible D gene (6 bases). Germline assignment: CDR1 MNHEY and CDR2 SMNVEV (reference sequence). The CDR3 contains 15 residues. The V end was cut by 2 bases, the J end by 3 bases, with 13 bases between.